This entry concerns a single TCR beta chain. The record originates from a study of T cells in localized non-small cell lung cancer. Generated by immunoSEQ multiplex PCR, the TCRdb table keeps only in-frame clones and is missing some. The table has about 77,000 clones, more than 75% seen once; the top ten hold less than 25%. J lost 6 bases, V lost 0 bases, and 10 bases had no gene match. The CDR3 covers 17 residues. CDR1 is MNHNS, CDR2 SASEGT, per germline. Here the sequenced sample was peripheral blood, taken before any cancer treatment. The J gene is TRBJ2-7, the V gene TRBV6-1; TRBD2 matches at 11 bases. This clonotype was obtained from a woman aged 40-69 years with stage I squamous cell lung carcinoma. CDR3 coding DNA: TGTGCCAGCAGTGAAGCGGGGGGGGGACTAGCGGTAGGCGAGCAGTACTTC. This sequence encodes CASSEAGGGLAVGEQYF.